The 27 T cell receptor beta chains below were found in one sample sequenced in a study of Ad26.COV2.S vaccination and SARS-CoV-2 variants. Treatment: approximately 18 received Ad26.COV2.S at low or high dose, single or two shots; about 5 received placebo; per-sample allocation not given. Each sample was drawn 63 days after the first injection (of vaccine or placebo). Using immunoSEQ multiplex PCR, the repertoire was profiled, and TCRdb retains in-frame clones only, with some absent. Here the sample spans 440,000 or so clones, around 90% being singletons. The sequencing here drew on peripheral blood, taken in a trial of Ad26.COV2.S vaccine versus placebo. Every receptor here comes from a person aged 18 to 65 who received the Ad26.COV2.S COVID-19 vaccine or a placebo.

V gene TRBV25-1 combines with J gene TRBJ1-4; the D is unclear. V shed 2 bases and J shed 8 bases, with 15 bases lying between them. Germline loops: CDR1 MGHDK, CDR2 SYGVNS. This CDR3 region has 15 residues. CDR3 in amino acids: CASSEVEGVKEKLFF. The CDR3, as DNA: TGTGCCAGCAGTGAAGTAGAAGGAGTTAAGGAAAAACTGTTTTTT.

The chain recombines TRBV28 with TRBJ1-1; D is uncertain. CDR1 is MDHEN, CDR2 SYDVKM, per germline. With 5 bases removed from V and 0 bases from J, the gap between germline ends came to 10 bases. CDR3 length equals 14 residues. This CDR3 reads CASSLRRMNTEAFF. The CDR3 DNA follows: TGTGCCAGCAGTCTTCGACGGATGAACACTGAAGCTTTCTTT.

This sequence joins TRBV7-9 and TRBJ1-2, with TRBD1 matching 10 bases. The CDR3 length is 15 residues. Germline CDR1 and CDR2: SEHNR and FQNEAQ (reference sequence). V shed 4 bases, J shed 5 bases, and the junction held 7 bases outside the gene matches. The CDR3 loop reads CASSSDRGLEYGYTF. The CDR3, as DNA: TGTGCCAGCAGCTCCGACAGGGGGCTTGAGTATGGCTACACCTTC.

This sequence joins TRBV18 and TRBJ1-4, with 9 bases identical to TRBD1. Germline CDR1 is KGHSH and CDR2 is LQKENI. V gave up 5 bases and J gave up 5 bases; unmatched junction bases: 6. CDR3 size: 15 residues. This CDR3 reads CASSSRTGVNEKLFF. CDR3 bases: TGTGCCAGCTCATCACGGACAGGGGTAAATGAAAAACTGTTTTTT.

The chain uses TRBV27 and TRBJ1-1, with a tentative D call TRBD1 (5 bases). The CDR3 is 16 residues long. Between the trimmed V and J ends, which lost 2 bases and 4 bases, there was a span of 17 bases. The germline CDR1 and CDR2 sequences are MNHEY and SMNVEV (reference sequence). Here the CDR3 reads CASSLQGRGSVTEAFF. The CDR3 DNA reads as TGTGCCAGCAGTTTACAGGGTCGGGGTTCGGTCACTGAAGCTTTCTTT.

The chain has TRBV9 and TRBJ2-1, with TRBD1 as a possible D gene (6 bases). V lost 4 bases and J 7 bases, leaving 9 bases between the germline ends. The CDR3 length is 12 residues. Germline assignment: CDR1 SGDLS and CDR2 YYNGEE. The CDR3 region is CASSLTGNEQFF. The CDR3 DNA reads as TGTGCCAGCAGCCTAACAGGGAATGAGCAGTTCTTC.

The sample holds one count of this clone. The chain is built from TRBV9 and TRBJ2-5; tentative D call: TRBD1 (7 bases). The CDR3 loop spans 14 amino acids. Trimming removed 4 bases from V and 5 bases from J, with 15 bases in between. CDR1 SGDLS and CDR2 YYNGEE come from the germline V gene. This chain's CDR3 is CASSRDSGWETQYF. DNA for the CDR3: TGTGCCAGCAGCCGGGACAGCGGGTGGGAGACCCAGTACTTC.

V and J are TRBV7-2 and TRBJ1-1; TRBD1 aligns across 8 bases. CDR1 is SGHTA and CDR2 is FQGNSA in the germline V gene. CDR3 size: 13 residues. V lost 5 bases to trimming and J lost 6 bases; unmatched junction nucleotides: 5. The CDR3 is CASSGQGGAEAFF. As DNA, the CDR3 is TGTGCCAGCAGCGGACAGGGCGGGGCTGAAGCTTTCTTT.

This chain uses TRBV5-6 with TRBJ2-7; TRBD2 aligns across 12 bases. The CDR3 covers 15 residues. CDR1 and CDR2 (germline): SGHDT, YYEEEE. The V and J ends lost 2 bases and 5 bases, in that order; junction bases with no gene match: 5. This CDR3 is CASSFSTSGSDEQYF. The DNA for the CDR3 is TGTGCCAGCAGCTTTTCGACTAGCGGGAGCGACGAGCAGTACTTC.

V is TRBV28 and J is TRBJ2-1, with 9 bases lining up with TRBD2. The V segment lost 4 bases and the J segment 10 bases; nucleotides outside the gene matches: 11. CDR3 length: 15 amino acids. Germline CDR1 is MDHEN and CDR2 is SYDVKM. In DNA form, the CDR3 reads TGTGCCAGCAGTTCCCCCGGGACTAGCTTAGGAGAGCAGTTCTTC. Translating gives CASSSPGTSLGEQFF. The full variable domain, with the rest looked up from reference TRBV28 and TRBJ2-1, is DVKVTQSSRYLVKRTGEKVFLECVQDMDHENMFWYRQDPGLGLRLIYFSYDVKMKEKGDIPEGYSVSREKKERFSLILESASTNQTSMYLCASSSPGTSLGEQFFGPGTRLTVL.

As DNA, the CDR3 is TGTGCCAGCAGTGGCATTGGGGAGGGTGAGCAGTTCTTC. Residues: CASSGIGEGEQFF. The chain combines TRBV2 with TRBJ2-1; 7 bases match TRBD2. CDR3 size: 13 residues. Germline assignment: CDR1 SNHLY and CDR2 FYNNEI. V trimming: 4 bases; J trimming: 9 bases; junction bases outside the gene matches: 6.

This rearrangement joins TRBV19 to TRBJ2-5; 8 bases are shared with TRBD1. The CDR3 is made up of 15 amino acids. CDR1 and CDR2 from the germline V gene are LNHDA and SQIVND (reference sequence). V shed 3 bases, J shed 7 bases, and the junction held 10 bases outside the gene matches. The chain's CDR3 is CASSMNRGVVATQYF. CDR3 DNA sequence: TGTGCCAGTAGTATGAACAGGGGGGTCGTAGCGACCCAGTACTTC. Filled out from reference TRBV19 and TRBJ2-5, the complete variable domain reads DGGITQSPKYLFRKEGQNVTLSCEQNLNHDAMYWYRQDPGQGLRLIYYSQIVNDFQKGDIAEGYSVSREKKESFPLTVTSAQKNPTAFYLCASSMNRGVVATQYFGPGTRLLVL.

This clone occurred a few times. The chain joins TRBV4-2 to TRBJ1-1, with 7 bases that match TRBD1. The CDR3 has 15 residues. The J segment lost 3 bases and the V segment lost 0 bases, leaving 4 bases of the junction unmatched. Germline CDR1 is LGHNA and CDR2 is YNFKEQ. The CDR3 DNA reads as TGTGCCAGCAGCCAAGACAGGGGGGGGGACACTGAAGCTTTCTTT. It translates to CASSQDRGGDTEAFF.

The V and J genes are TRBV27 and TRBJ2-2; 8 bases are a match to TRBD1. The J segment lost 0 bases and the V segment lost 0 bases, leaving 15 bases of the junction unmatched. CDR1 MNHEY and CDR2 SMNVEV come from the germline V gene (reference sequence). The CDR3 has 21 residues. The CDR3 spells CASSLSLYRYPTGANTGELFF. As DNA, the CDR3 is TGTGCCAGCAGTTTATCGCTTTACCGATATCCGACAGGGGCGAACACCGGGGAGCTGTTTTTT.

The chain has TRBV5-1 and TRBJ1-1; 8 bases line up with TRBD1. The CDR3 contains 17 residues. V shed 0 bases, J shed 0 bases, and the junction held 7 bases outside the gene matches. Germline V gives CDR1 SGHRS, CDR2 YFSETQ. CDR3: CASSLGQGRRMNTEAFF. The CDR3 DNA is TGCGCCAGCAGCTTGGGACAGGGGAGGCGGATGAACACTGAAGCTTTCTTT. The full variable domain, in which reference TRBV5-1 and TRBJ1-1 provide the parts outside the CDR3, is KAGVTQTPRYLIKTRGQQVTLSCSPISGHRSVSWYQQTPGQGLQFLFEYFSETQRNKGNFPGRFSGRQFSNSRSEMNVSTLELGDSALYLCASSLGQGRRMNTEAFFGQGTRLTVV.

The gene calls are TRBV5-4 and TRBJ2-3, with D perhaps TRBD2 (5 bases). V was shortened by 2 bases and J by 4 bases, with 8 bases between the two germline ends. CDR1 is SGHNT, CDR2 YYREEE, per germline (reference sequence). CDR3 length: 13 amino acids. The CDR3 DNA reads as TGTGCCAGCAGCTTATTGCGGGCAGATACGCAGTATTTT. Residues: CASSLLRADTQYF.

The rearrangement uses TRBV18 and TRBJ1-2, with a weak D call TRBD1 (5 bases). The CDR3 is 14 amino acids. In germline, CDR1 is KGHSH, CDR2 LQKENI. The V and J ends lost 2 bases and 8 bases respectively, with 15 bases between them. Here the CDR3 reads CASSPVAGSEGYTF. The CDR3 bases are TGTGCCAGCTCACCAGTGGCAGGGTCGGAAGGCTACACCTTC.

The chain links TRBV5-6 to TRBJ2-1; unclear D gene. This CDR3 has 12 residues. Germline V lookup: CDR1 SGHDT, CDR2 YYEEEE. V lost 0 bases and J lost 8, with 6 bases in between. CDR3 bases: TGTGCCAGCAGCTTGGTTTCGGATGAGCAGTTCTTC. The encoded protein is CASSLVSDEQFF.

The CDR3 bases are TGTGCCAGCAGTTCCTCCGACAAATTCAGGGAGCAGTACTTC. Protein sequence: CASSSSDKFREQYF. The V gene is TRBV27, the J gene TRBJ2-7, with D unclear. The CDR3 covers 14 residues. Germline V gene sequence: CDR1 MNHEY, CDR2 SMNVEV (reference sequence). The V end was cut by 4 bases, the J end by 7 bases, with 17 bases between.

The chain has TRBV7-2 and TRBJ2-3, with no clear D. Germline CDR1 SGHTA, CDR2 FQGNSA. Trimming took 1 base from V and 3 from J, leaving 8 bases between them. The CDR3 consists of 14 residues. CDR3 sequence reads: CASSLVWQTDTQYF. CDR3 DNA sequence: TGTGCCAGCAGCTTAGTATGGCAGACAGATACGCAGTATTTT.

This chain joins TRBV12-3 or TRBV12-4 and TRBJ1-1, with D unclear. V was pared by 5 bases and J by 8 bases, with 12 bases between. The length of the CDR3 is 12 residues. This CDR3 is CASSPRKGEAFF. The DNA of the CDR3 is TGTGCCAGCAGTCCGCGGAAAGGCGAAGCTTTCTTT.

J is TRBJ1-1 and V is TRBV12-3 or TRBV12-4; no clear D gene. This CDR3 contains 11 residues. Trimming took off 6 bases at V and 7 bases at J, with 9 bases between the two ends. In nucleotides, the CDR3 is TGTGCCAGCAGCCGGACCGATGAAGCTTTCTTT. This encodes CASSRTDEAFF.

The chain couples TRBV28 to TRBJ2-7; D tentatively fits TRBD1 or TRBD2 (5 bases each). The V end lost 6 bases, the J end lost 2 bases, and 17 bases lay between the germline ends. This CDR3 comprises 15 residues. The germline gives CDR1 MDHEN, CDR2 SYDVKM. The CDR3 DNA sequence: TGTGCCAGCAGCGCCGGGACGGATGTTACCTACGAGCAGTACTTC. The encoded protein is CASSAGTDVTYEQYF.

The rearrangement links TRBV27 to TRBJ2-1; D is unclear. Trimming stripped 4 bases from V and 6 bases from J, with 13 bases between. The germline V gene has CDR1 MNHEY and CDR2 SMNVEV (reference sequence). The CDR3 runs 14 residues. The CDR3 sequence: CASSSGYPFNEQFF. The DNA for the CDR3 is TGTGCCAGCAGTTCTGGCTACCCATTCAATGAGCAGTTCTTC.

This rearrangement joins TRBV27 to TRBJ2-7, with 7 bases that match TRBD2. V was clipped by 2 bases and J by 2 bases; unmatched bases: 0. Germline V CDR1 and CDR2: MNHEY, SMNVEV (reference sequence). This CDR3 region has 13 residues. This chain's CDR3 is CASSLAGAYEQYF. For the CDR3, the DNA is TGTGCCAGCAGTTTAGCGGGAGCCTACGAGCAGTACTTC.

The J gene is TRBJ2-7, the V gene TRBV12-3 or TRBV12-4; D is perhaps TRBD1 (5 bases). The CDR3 is 13 residues long. V was trimmed by 8 bases and J by 0 bases, leaving 11 bases between them. The CDR3 loop is CASGKQDSYEQYF. The CDR3 DNA sequence: TGTGCCAGCGGCAAACAGGACTCCTACGAGCAGTACTTC.

This clone was counted a few times. The same CDR3 is also encoded by other DNA sequences in this sample. The V gene is TRBV28, the J gene TRBJ2-7, with D tentatively TRBD1 (6 bases). Germline CDR1 MDHEN, CDR2 SYDVKM. The CDR3 sequence is 12 residues long. Trimming removed 2 bases at V and 7 bases at J, with 9 bases between. This chain's CDR3 is CASSLQGREQYF. Written as DNA, the CDR3 is TGTGCCAGCAGTTTACAGGGGCGGGAGCAGTACTTC.